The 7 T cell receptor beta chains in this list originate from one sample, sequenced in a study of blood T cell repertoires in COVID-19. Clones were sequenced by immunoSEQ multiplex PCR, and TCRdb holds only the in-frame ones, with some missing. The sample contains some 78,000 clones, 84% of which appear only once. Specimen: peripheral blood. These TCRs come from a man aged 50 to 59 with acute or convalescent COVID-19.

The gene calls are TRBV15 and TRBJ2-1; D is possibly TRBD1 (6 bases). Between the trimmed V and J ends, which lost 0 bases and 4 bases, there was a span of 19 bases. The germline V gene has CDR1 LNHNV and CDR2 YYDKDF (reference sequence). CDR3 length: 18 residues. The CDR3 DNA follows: TGTGCCACCAGCAGAGAAATGGTTGGGCAGGGGACGTACAATGAGCAGTTCTTC. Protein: CATSREMVGQGTYNEQFF.

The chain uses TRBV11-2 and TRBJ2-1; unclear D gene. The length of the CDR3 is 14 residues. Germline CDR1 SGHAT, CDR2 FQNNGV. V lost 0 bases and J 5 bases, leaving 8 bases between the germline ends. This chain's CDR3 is CASSLDQVNNEQFF. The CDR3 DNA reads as TGTGCCAGCAGCTTAGATCAGGTTAACAATGAGCAGTTCTTC.

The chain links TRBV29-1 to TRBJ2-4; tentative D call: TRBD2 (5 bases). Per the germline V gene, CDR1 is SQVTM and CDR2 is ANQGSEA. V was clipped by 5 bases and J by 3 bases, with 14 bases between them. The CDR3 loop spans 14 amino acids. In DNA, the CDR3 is TGCAGCGTTACCAAACTAGTGGGCAAAAACATTCAGTACTTC. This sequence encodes CSVTKLVGKNIQYF.

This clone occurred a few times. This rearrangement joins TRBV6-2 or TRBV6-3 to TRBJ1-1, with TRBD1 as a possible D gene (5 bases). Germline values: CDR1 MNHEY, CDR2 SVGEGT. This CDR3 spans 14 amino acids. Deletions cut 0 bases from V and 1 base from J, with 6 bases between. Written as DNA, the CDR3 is TGTGCCAGCAGTTACTCGGGGGGGAACACTGAAGCTTTCTTT. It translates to CASSYSGGNTEAFF.

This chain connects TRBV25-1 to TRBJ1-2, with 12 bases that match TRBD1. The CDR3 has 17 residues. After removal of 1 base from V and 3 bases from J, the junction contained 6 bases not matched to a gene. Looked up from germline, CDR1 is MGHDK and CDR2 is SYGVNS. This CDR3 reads CASSEWGQGARHYGYTF. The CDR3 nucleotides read TGTGCCAGCAGTGAATGGGGACAGGGGGCGCGTCACTATGGCTACACCTTC.

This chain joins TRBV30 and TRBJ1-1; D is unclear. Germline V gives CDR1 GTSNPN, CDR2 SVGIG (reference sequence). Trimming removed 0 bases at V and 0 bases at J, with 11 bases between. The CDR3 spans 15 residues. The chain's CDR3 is CAWSVLPGLNTEAFF. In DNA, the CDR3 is TGTGCCTGGAGTGTACTGCCAGGCTTGAACACTGAAGCTTTCTTT.

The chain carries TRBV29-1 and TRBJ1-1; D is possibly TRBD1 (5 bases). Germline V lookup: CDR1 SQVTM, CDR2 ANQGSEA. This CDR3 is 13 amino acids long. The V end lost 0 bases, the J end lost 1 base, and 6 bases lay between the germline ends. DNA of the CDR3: TGCAGCGTTGAAGAAGGGGCGAACACTGAAGCTTTCTTT. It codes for CSVEEGANTEAFF.